The 26 T cell receptor beta chains below all came from one sample that was sequenced in a study of blood T cell repertoires in COVID-19. TCRdb keeps only in-frame clones here, not all; method: immunoSEQ multiplex PCR. There are roughly 59,000 clones in the sample; around 73% occur only once, and roughly 12% lies in the top ten. Sequenced input: peripheral blood. Receptors originate from a man at least 80 years old with acute or convalescent COVID-19.

The chain carries TRBV11-3 and TRBJ2-7; perhaps TRBD1 as D (6 bases). The V gene's germline CDR1 is SGHNT and CDR2 YENEEA. The CDR3 is 15 residues long. The V end lost 5 bases, the J end lost 0 bases, and 14 bases lay between the germline ends. The CDR3: CASSPRTVDSYEQYF. CDR3 bases: TGTGCCAGCAGCCCACGGACAGTCGACTCCTACGAGCAGTACTTC.

The chain links TRBV5-4 to TRBJ1-1; the D is unclear. Germline CDR1 reads SGHNT; CDR2 reads YYREEE (reference sequence). With 4 bases removed from V and 0 bases from J, the gap between germline ends came to 7 bases. The CDR3 loop spans 13 amino acids. Written as DNA, the CDR3 is TGTGCCAGCAGCCCGCAGATGAACACTGAAGCTTTCTTT. Its translation: CASSPQMNTEAFF.

The chain recombines TRBV29-1 with TRBJ1-2, with a weak D call TRBD1 (6 bases). Germline CDR1 and CDR2: SQVTM and ANQGSEA. The V gene lost 3 bases and the J gene lost 8 bases, with 10 bases spanning the gap. The CDR3 contains 11 residues. CDR3 bases: TGCAGCGTTGATCCAGGGGTCGGCTACACCTTC. It yields the protein CSVDPGVGYTF.

This chain connects TRBV9 to TRBJ2-5; the D gene is possibly TRBD1 (5 bases). V lost 10 bases and J lost 0, with 19 bases in between. The CDR3 is 15 residues long. Germline CDR1 reads SGDLS; CDR2 reads YYNGEE. The CDR3: CAPTEAGLYQETQYF. In DNA form, the CDR3 reads TGTGCCCCGACGGAAGCAGGGCTATACCAAGAGACCCAGTACTTC. The full variable domain, its missing parts supplied by reference TRBV9 and TRBJ2-5, is DSGVTQTPKHLITATGQRVTLRCSPRSGDLSVYWYQQSLDQGLQFLIQYYNGEERAKGNILERFSAQQFPDLHSELNLSSLELGDSALYFCAPTEAGLYQETQYFGPGTRLLVL.

This chain connects TRBV2 to TRBJ1-1; no clear D gene. The V gene lost 10 bases and the J gene lost 3 bases, with 15 bases spanning the gap. CDR3 length: 13 residues. The germline V gene encodes CDR1 SNHLY and CDR2 FYNNEI. CDR3 nucleotide sequence: TGTGCCACCTCTTACCGGGGAGACACTGAAGCTTTCTTT. This gives the protein CATSYRGDTEAFF.

The rearrangement uses TRBV29-1 and TRBJ1-1; D possibly corresponds to TRBD1 (5 bases). V lost 4 bases to trimming and J lost 1 base, with 10 bases between them. Germline V gene data show CDR1 as SQVTM and CDR2 as ANQGSEA. The CDR3 totals 13 residues. CDR3 region: CSVGTGENTEAFF. CDR3 bases: TGCAGCGTTGGTACAGGTGAGAACACTGAAGCTTTCTTT.

On this clone itself: One junction end does not reproduce the germline sequence, and a read error may be involved. V and J are TRBV5-4 and TRBJ1-2, with D maybe TRBD1 (6 bases). CDR1 is SGHNT, CDR2 YYREEE, per germline (reference sequence). This CDR3 comprises 11 residues. The CDR3: CASRSGEGISF. The CDR3 DNA reads TGTGCCAGCAGATCAGGGGAGGGGATCTCCTTC.

The genes are TRBV11-3 and TRBJ2-4; 8 bases agree with TRBD1. The ends lost 5 bases at V and 7 bases at J; junction bases unmatched: 7. The CDR3 loop spans 14 amino acids. The V gene's germline CDR1 is SGHNT and CDR2 YENEEA. The CDR3 reads CASSAIRGHNIQYF. DNA of the CDR3: TGTGCCAGCAGCGCAATCAGGGGGCATAACATTCAGTACTTC. Full variable domain (outside the CDR3, taken from reference TRBV11-3 and TRBJ2-4): EAGVVQSPRYKIIEKKQPVAFWCNPISGHNTLYWYLQNLGQGPELLIRYENEEAVDDSQLPKDRFSAERLKGVDSTLKIQPAELGDSAVYLCASSAIRGHNIQYFGAGTRLSVL.

The chain recombines TRBV7-2 with TRBJ2-4; perhaps TRBD2 as D (5 bases). Germline lookup yields CDR1 SGHTA and CDR2 FQGNSA. This CDR3 has 16 amino acids. Trimming shortened V by 1 base and J by 0 bases, and 10 bases separated the two germline ends. This chain's CDR3 is CASSLGSGIAKNIQYF. The DNA of the CDR3 is TGTGCCAGCAGCTTAGGGTCGGGGATAGCCAAAAACATTCAGTACTTC.

The J gene is TRBJ1-1, the V gene TRBV18; the D gene is possibly TRBD1 (5 bases). The CDR3 has 15 amino acids. The V end lost 3 bases, the J end lost 5 bases, and 16 bases lay between the germline ends. The germline gives CDR1 KGHSH, CDR2 LQKENI. The CDR3 here is CASSPIQGMRTEAFF. The CDR3 region has the DNA TGTGCCAGCTCACCGATTCAGGGTATGAGGACTGAAGCTTTCTTT.

The CDR3 DNA reads as TGCGCCAGCTGCCGGGACAGGGGGATAGATACGCAGTATTTT. Protein: CASCRDRGIDTQYF. The chain couples TRBV5-1 to TRBJ2-3, with TRBD1 matching over 11 bases. Germline V lookup: CDR1 SGHRS, CDR2 YFSETQ. The CDR3 has 14 amino acids. J gave up 5 bases and V 7 bases, and 6 bases lay outside the gene matches.

This clone was recorded once. This rearrangement joins TRBV5-1 to TRBJ2-3; 12 positions agree with TRBD2. The CDR3 has 16 residues. Germline V gives CDR1 SGHRS, CDR2 YFSETQ. J gave up 6 bases and V 5 bases, and 10 bases lay outside the gene matches. This chain's CDR3 is CASRAASGRGSDTQYF. The CDR3 DNA sequence: TGCGCCAGCAGGGCCGCTAGCGGGAGGGGGTCGGATACGCAGTATTTT.

The V and J genes are TRBV6-1 and TRBJ1-5; 8 positions agree with TRBD1. The CDR3 has 16 residues. V shed 2 bases and J 3 bases; nucleotides not matched to a gene: 6. CDR1 and CDR2 (germline): MNHNS, SASEGT. CDR3 protein: CASSEQSGGFNQPQHF. In nucleotides, the CDR3 is TGTGCCAGCAGTGAACAGTCAGGGGGCTTCAATCAGCCCCAGCATTTT.

The rearrangement links TRBV21-1 to TRBJ1-1. TRBV21-1 is shown as a pseudogene. The CDR3 consists of 17 residues. CDR3: CASSKGGGPRMNTEAFF. The CDR3, as DNA: TGTGCCAGCAGCAAAGGGGGGGGGCCCCGAATGAACACTGAAGCTTTCTTT.

V gene TRBV5-4 combines with J gene TRBJ2-3, with D unresolved. This CDR3 has 15 residues. Trimming took off 3 bases at V and 5 bases at J, with 16 bases between the two ends. Germline lookup yields CDR1 SGHNT and CDR2 YYREEE (reference sequence). CDR3 nucleotide sequence: TGTGCCAGCAGCTCGGCCCAGACGGGTTTAGATACGCAGTATTTT. This codes for CASSSAQTGLDTQYF.

This clone was counted a single time. This chain connects TRBV10-1 to TRBJ2-3, with TRBD2 identical over 9 bases. Germline trimming cut 4 bases from V and 4 bases from J; bases unmatched to any gene: 6. The CDR3 is made up of 15 amino acids. Germline V gene lookup returns CDR1 WNHNN and CDR2 SYGVQD (reference sequence). The DNA for the CDR3 is TGCGCCAGCAGTGCCGTAGCGGGAGCTGCAGATACGCAGTATTTT. It is translated as CASSAVAGAADTQYF.

The chain recombines TRBV9 with TRBJ1-3; 7 nucleotides agree with TRBD1. V dropped 0 bases and J dropped 0; count of bases not matched to a gene: 3. The CDR3 has 16 amino acids. Per the germline V gene, CDR1 is SGDLS and CDR2 is YYNGEE. As DNA, the CDR3 is TGTGCCAGCAGCGTAGTGGGACAGTTCTCTGGAAACACCATATATTTT. This gives the protein CASSVVGQFSGNTIYF.

The chain has TRBV7-2 and TRBJ2-1, with TRBD1 matching 7 bases. Germline-derived CDR1 and CDR2 are SGHTA and FQGNSA. J gave up 1 base and V 2 bases, and 2 bases lay outside the gene matches. The CDR3 contains 15 residues. CDR3 in DNA: TGTGCCAGCAGCTTAAACAGGGGATCCTACAATGAGCAGTTCTTC. This sequence encodes CASSLNRGSYNEQFF.

The chain employs TRBV24-1 and TRBJ2-2; weak D call: TRBD1 (6 bases). This CDR3 is 16 amino acids long. Trimming stripped 7 bases from V and 0 bases from J, with 14 bases between. Germline CDR1 reads KGHDR; CDR2 reads SFDVKD. CDR3 region: CATSYPGHTNTGELFF. CDR3 coding DNA: TGTGCCACCAGCTATCCGGGACACACGAACACCGGGGAGCTGTTTTTT.

The V gene is TRBV28, the J gene TRBJ1-2; tentative D call: TRBD1 (6 bases). V was cut by 6 bases and J by 8 bases, with 13 bases left in between. CDR3 length equals 12 residues. Germline CDR1 reads MDHEN; CDR2 reads SYDVKM. CDR3: CASRPQGMGYTF. The DNA for the CDR3 is TGTGCCAGCAGGCCACAGGGTATGGGCTACACCTTC.

The chain combines TRBV9 with TRBJ2-3, with 11 positions matching TRBD2. The CDR3 spans 17 residues. Germline values: CDR1 SGDLS, CDR2 YYNGEE. The V segment lost 0 bases and the J segment 6 bases; nucleotides outside the gene matches: 9. CDR3 amino acids: CASSVGSGRAGEDTQYF. CDR3 nucleotide sequence: TGTGCCAGCAGCGTAGGTAGCGGGAGGGCCGGAGAGGATACGCAGTATTTT.

The chain is built from TRBV5-1 and TRBJ2-1, with TRBD2 identical over 11 bases. J gave up 7 bases and V 5 bases, and 11 bases lay outside the gene matches. The CDR3 runs to 16 residues. From germline, CDR1 is SGHRS and CDR2 YFSETQ. As DNA, the CDR3 is TGCGCCAGCAGTCCGGAATTTAGCGGGAGGGTAAATGAGCAGTTCTTC. This translates into CASSPEFSGRVNEQFF.

This sequence joins TRBV25-1 and TRBJ2-2; TRBD1 is a possible D gene (5 bases). The CDR3 has 13 residues. Trimming removed 2 bases from V and 5 bases from J, with 6 bases in between. The germline V gene has CDR1 MGHDK and CDR2 SYGVNS. The CDR3 loop reads CASSETGTGELFF. CDR3 in DNA: TGTGCCAGCAGTGAAACAGGTACCGGGGAGCTGTTTTTT.

V is TRBV5-1 and J is TRBJ2-1; 8 bases are a match to TRBD2. The CDR3 sequence is 15 residues long. Germline CDR1 SGHRS, CDR2 YFSETQ. J was trimmed by 14 bases and V by 0 bases; bases with no gene match: 13. The CDR3 spells CASSLDLAGSWREFF. The CDR3 region has the DNA TGCGCCAGCAGCTTGGATTTAGCGGGGTCATGGAGGGAGTTCTTC.

This clone was recorded a few times. The V and J genes are TRBV2 and TRBJ2-3, with 9 nucleotides matching TRBD2. With V trimmed by 6 bases and J by 6 bases, 16 bases remained unmatched. CDR1 and CDR2 (germline): SNHLY, FYNNEI. CDR3 size: 17 residues. This CDR3 is CASSELSGTSPVDTQYF. For the CDR3, the DNA is TGTGCCAGCAGCGAATTATCCGGGACTAGCCCCGTTGATACGCAGTATTTT.

The chain is built from TRBV4-1 and TRBJ1-1, with D perhaps TRBD1 (6 bases). V lost 0 bases, J lost 1 base, and 12 bases lay in between. This CDR3 spans 16 amino acids. CDR1 and CDR2 from the germline V gene are MGHRA and YSYEKL. This chain's CDR3 is CASSQDEARGNTEAFF. DNA for the CDR3: TGCGCCAGCAGCCAAGATGAGGCCAGGGGGAACACTGAAGCTTTCTTT.